Below, 16 T cell receptor beta chains from the same sample are listed, as sequenced in a study of cytomegalovirus exposure and HLA in healthy donors. PCR primers comprised 60 Vbeta and 13 Jbeta primers. TCRdb's copy holds only in-frame clones and misses some; the assay was immunoSEQ multiplex PCR. The sample lists 90,000 to 120,000 clones, 75% to 85% seen once, with 3.5% to 4% in the top ten. The source material was PBMCs. These receptors were taken from a woman aged 50 to 60 in good health and CMV-seropositive.

The rearrangement uses TRBV7-9 and TRBJ2-7, with 9 bases that match TRBD1. Germline V gene sequence: CDR1 SEHNR, CDR2 FQNEAQ (reference sequence). Trimming at V came to 11 bases and at J to 0 bases, leaving 14 bases not matched to a gene. This CDR3 is 16 amino acids long. The CDR3 nucleotides read TGTGCCGTCTGGTCCGGACTGGACAGGGGCTCCTACGAGCAGTACTTC. It yields the protein CAVWSGLDRGSYEQYF. Full variable domain (outside the CDR3, taken from reference TRBV7-9 and TRBJ2-7): DTGVSQNPRHKITKRGQNVTFRCDPISEHNRLYWYRQTLGQGPEFLTYFQNEAQLEKSRLLSDRFSAERPKGSFSTLEIQRTEQGDSAMYLCAVWSGLDRGSYEQYFGPGTRLTVT.

The chain combines TRBV15 with TRBJ2-2; D is unclear. V was clipped by 3 bases and J by 6 bases, with 11 bases between them. CDR3 length: 14 residues. CDR1 and CDR2 from the germline V gene are LNHNV and YYDKDF (reference sequence). The CDR3 loop reads CATSSPGIPGELFF. CDR3 DNA: TGTGCCACCAGCAGCCCAGGAATCCCCGGGGAGCTGTTTTTT.

This chain joins TRBV7-8 and TRBJ1-1, with D possibly matching TRBD1 (6 bases). This CDR3 is built from 12 residues. CDR1 is SGHVS and CDR2 is FQNEAQ in the germline V gene. Trimming took off 5 bases at V and 9 bases at J, with 13 bases between the two ends. The CDR3 DNA is TGTGCCAGCAGCCCAGGGACACAAAAAGCTTTCTTT. Encoded protein: CASSPGTQKAFF.

CDR3 protein: CAGGGGSTDTQYF. In DNA form, the CDR3 reads TGCGCAGGGGGGGGTGGGAGCACAGATACGCAGTATTTT. This chain connects TRBV5-1 to TRBJ2-3; a weak D match, TRBD2 (7 bases). This CDR3 is built from 13 residues. Looked up from germline, CDR1 is SGHRS and CDR2 is YFSETQ.

The genes are TRBV19 and TRBJ1-1, with D perhaps matching TRBD1 (5 bases). The CDR3 extends over 14 amino acids. Trimming stripped 0 bases from V and 1 base from J, with 6 bases between. Germline CDR1 and CDR2: LNHDA and SQIVND (reference sequence). The CDR3 DNA is TGTGCCAGTAGTATAGAGCAGGGGAACACTGAAGCTTTCTTT. Encoded protein: CASSIEQGNTEAFF.

The gene calls are TRBV18 and TRBJ1-5; D is perhaps TRBD1 (5 bases). Per germline, CDR1 KGHSH and CDR2 LQKENI. V was cut by 0 bases and J by 0 bases, with 9 bases left in between. This CDR3 has 16 amino acids. The CDR3: CASSPPGRDSNQPQHF. CDR3 nucleotide sequence: TGTGCCAGCTCACCACCGGGCAGGGATAGCAATCAGCCCCAGCATTTT.

This clone appeared a few times. The CDR3 here is CAAGPGAYEQYF. CDR3 DNA sequence: TGTGCCGCCGGGCCAGGGGCCTACGAGCAGTACTTC. The rearrangement joins TRBV7-9 to TRBJ2-7; a possible D gene is TRBD1 (6 bases). Trimming cost V 11 bases and J 2 bases, with 13 bases left between them. The CDR3 spans 12 residues. Germline loops: CDR1 SEHNR, CDR2 FQNEAQ (reference sequence).

Only a few counts were recorded for this clone. The rearrangement joins TRBV19 to TRBJ1-2; D possibly corresponds to TRBD1 (5 bases). V was cut by 4 bases and J by 4 bases, with 13 bases left in between. The CDR3 covers 14 residues. Germline V gene data show CDR1 as LNHDA and CDR2 as SQIVND (reference sequence). The CDR3 bases are TGTGCCAGTAGTACCCCGGGGGGATCCTATGGCTACACCTTC. This translates into CASSTPGGSYGYTF.

This clone has a handful of counts. The CDR3 protein is CASSQRTREFSTDTQYF. CDR3 bases: TGCGCCAGCAGCCAACGGACCAGGGAATTTAGCACAGATACGCAGTATTTT. The J gene is TRBJ2-3, the V gene TRBV5-1; maybe TRBD1 (5 bases). CDR1 and CDR2 from the germline V gene are SGHRS and YFSETQ. V lost 4 bases, J lost 0 bases, and 18 bases lay in between. The CDR3 totals 17 residues.

J is TRBJ2-3 and V is TRBV5-8; 10 bases line up with TRBD2. Germline loops: CDR1 SGHTS, CDR2 YDEGEE. The CDR3 covers 14 residues. V dropped 4 bases and J dropped 7; count of bases not matched to a gene: 6. CDR3 nucleotides: TGTGCCAGCAGCCCGGGACTAGCGCGGAATACGCAGTATTTT. It specifies CASSPGLARNTQYF.

The chain combines TRBV5-8 with TRBJ1-4; D possibly corresponds to TRBD1 (5 bases). The length of the CDR3 is 15 residues. The germline V gene has CDR1 SGHTS and CDR2 YDEGEE. Trimming took 0 bases from V and 7 from J, leaving 13 bases between them. DNA of the CDR3: TGTGCCAGCAGCTTGGCCGTAACCCAGGGTGAAAAACTGTTTTTT. This sequence encodes CASSLAVTQGEKLFF.

This chain connects TRBV6-4 to TRBJ1-2, with TRBD1 matching over 7 bases. V lost 6 bases to trimming and J lost 4 bases; unmatched junction nucleotides: 11. The germline gives CDR1 MRHNA, CDR2 SNTAGT. The CDR3 consists of 15 residues. The CDR3 loop is CASRPGTALAYGYTF. CDR3 in DNA: TGTGCCAGCAGACCCGGGACAGCCTTGGCCTATGGCTACACCTTC.

This chain joins TRBV5-1 and TRBJ2-2; TRBD1 matches at 8 bases. The ends lost 4 bases at V and 6 bases at J; junction bases unmatched: 20. In germline, CDR1 is SGHRS, CDR2 YFSETQ. This CDR3 is 19 amino acids long. CDR3 nucleotides: TGCGCCAGCAGCACGACAACGACAGGGGCCCCTAGAGGGTCCGGGGAGCTGTTTTTT. Its translation is CASSTTTTGAPRGSGELFF.

Concerning this clone itself: One end of the junction is discordant with germline, which a read error may explain. V is TRBV7-9 and J is TRBJ1-2; tentative D call: TRBD1 (6 bases). CDR3 length: 16 amino acids. Germline lookup yields CDR1 SEHNR and CDR2 FQNEAQ (reference sequence). CDR3: CSSSLGGRGTTEGYTF. The CDR3 region has the DNA TGTTCCAGCAGCTTAGGGGGGAGGGGGACTACGGAGGGCTACACCTTC.

The genes are TRBV21-1 and TRBJ1-6. TRBV21-1 is recorded as a pseudogene. The CDR3 covers 16 residues. The CDR3 spells CASSKAGSSYNSPLHF. CDR3 coding DNA: TGTGCCAGCAGCAAAGCGGGGAGCTCCTATAATTCACCCCTCCACTTT.

The chain couples TRBV5-4 to TRBJ1-4, with 9 bases lining up with TRBD1. CDR3 length: 15 residues. Germline V CDR1 and CDR2: SGHNT, YYREEE (reference sequence). The trim removed 1 base at V and 7 bases at J, leaving 5 bases unmatched. CDR3 residues: CASSLSGTGSEKLFF. DNA for the CDR3: TGTGCCAGCAGCTTGTCCGGGACAGGGAGTGAAAAACTGTTTTTT.